The 14 T cell receptor beta chains given below trace back to one sample, sequenced in a study of T-cell reconstitution after alpha-beta-depleted transplantation in children. Researchers prepared the TCRbeta library using unique molecular identifiers, the study reports. TCRdb reprocessed the PCR reads via MiXCR and lists one record per CDR3 protein. Of some 440,000 distinct CDR3 sequences listed, around 15% are singletons. Sequencing was performed on PBMCs, mostly from graft donor cells, taken 360 days after TCRalphabeta/CD19-depleted stem cell transplant. These TCRs come from a boy younger than two who had a stem cell transplant for Wiskott-Aldrich syndrome, so the T cells may come from the graft donor.

This chain joins TRBV4-3 and TRBJ2-7, with TRBD2 identical over 7 bases. Germline-derived CDR1 and CDR2 are LGHNA and YSLEER. V lost 5 bases to trimming and J lost 0 bases; unmatched junction nucleotides: 4. The CDR3 spans 14 residues. The CDR3 protein is CASSGTTSSYEQYF. The CDR3 DNA reads TGCGCCAGCAGCGGGACTACAAGCTCCTACGAGCAGTACTTC.

This clonotype showed up just a few times. The rearrangement links TRBV15 to TRBJ2-4; no firm D call. The CDR3 has 14 residues. V was clipped by 1 base and J by 4 bases, with 8 bases between them. The V gene's germline CDR1 is LNHNV and CDR2 YYDKDF (reference sequence). CDR3 bases: TGTGCCACCAGCAGAGTGACCGGGAAAAACATTCAGTACTTC. Encoded protein: CATSRVTGKNIQYF.

This chain joins TRBV12-5 and TRBJ2-3, with TRBD2 identical over 9 bases. Germline V lookup: CDR1 LGHNT, CDR2 FRNRAP. This CDR3 is 17 amino acids long. V lost 6 bases and J lost 1; bases outside the gene matches: 11. The chain's CDR3 is CASGPGGAGGRTDTQYF. The CDR3 DNA reads as TGTGCTAGTGGCCCCGGTGGAGCGGGGGGTCGCACAGATACGCAGTATTTT.

The gene calls are TRBV7-9 and TRBJ2-5, with D hard to call. Germline CDR1 is SEHNR and CDR2 is FQNEAQ (reference sequence). This CDR3 is 14 amino acids long. The germline V and J ends were trimmed by 7 bases and 5 bases, with 17 bases remaining between them. CDR3 region: CASTRRRVEETQYF. The CDR3 DNA reads as TGTGCCAGCACACGTAGAAGGGTAGAGGAGACCCAGTACTTC. The full variable domain, with the rest looked up from reference TRBV7-9 and TRBJ2-5, is DTGVSQNPRHKITKRGQNVTFRCDPISEHNRLYWYRQTLGQGPEFLTYFQNEAQLEKSRLLSDRFSAERPKGSFSTLEIQRTEQGDSAMYLCASTRRRVEETQYFGPGTRLLVL.

This clonotype was detected a few times. The chain employs TRBV6-1 and TRBJ2-5; 7 bases are shared with TRBD1. This CDR3 is built from 15 residues. In germline, CDR1 is MNHNS, CDR2 SASEGT. V trimming: 6 bases; J trimming: 4 bases; junction bases outside the gene matches: 11. The CDR3 here is CASRMTGRRRETQYF. The CDR3 coding sequence is TGTGCCAGCAGGATGACAGGGCGGAGAAGAGAGACCCAGTACTTC.

The chain carries TRBV5-1 and TRBJ2-5; D possibly uses TRBD1 or TRBD2 (5 bases each). Trimming removed 4 bases at V and 0 bases at J, with 13 bases between. There are 15 residues in the CDR3. Germline V gene lookup returns CDR1 SGHRS and CDR2 YFSETQ. The CDR3 bases are TGCGCCAGCAGCAAACGGGGCCTGTACCAAGAGACCCAGTACTTC. It encodes CASSKRGLYQETQYF. The variable domain in full, with the rest retrieved from reference TRBV5-1 and TRBJ2-5, is KAGVTQTPRYLIKTRGQQVTLSCSPISGHRSVSWYQQTPGQGLQFLFEYFSETQRNKGNFPGRFSGRQFSNSRSEMNVSTLELGDSALYLCASSKRGLYQETQYFGPGTRLLVL.

This clonotype has more than one count but fewer than ten. The chain has TRBV20-1 and TRBJ2-1, with 10 bases identical to TRBD2. The J segment lost 16 bases and the V segment lost 0 bases, leaving 9 bases of the junction unmatched. The CDR3 consists of 13 residues. Germline CDR1 and CDR2: DFQATT and SNEGSKA (reference sequence). CDR3 in DNA: TGCAGTGCTAGAGATTCAAGCGGGGGGGCCAATTTCTTC. Translation: CSARDSSGGANFF.

The rearrangement joins TRBV12-3 or TRBV12-4 to TRBJ2-2, with 9 bases aligning to TRBD2. The CDR3 loop spans 14 amino acids. With 6 bases clipped from V and 7 bases from J, the junction kept 6 bases outside the gene matches. CDR3 amino acids: CASSPTSGYGELFF. CDR3 coding DNA: TGTGCCAGCAGCCCCACTAGCGGGTACGGGGAGCTGTTTTTT.

This clonotype was counted only a few times. This chain links TRBV4-3 with TRBJ2-7; possible D gene TRBD2, 5 bases. The CDR3 sequence is 13 residues long. The V end was cut by 4 bases, the J end by 2 bases, with 9 bases between. From germline, CDR1 is LGHNA and CDR2 YSLEER. CDR3 in DNA: TGCGCCAGCAGCCGAGAGGGTGCCTACGAGCAGTACTTC. As protein: CASSREGAYEQYF.

The rearrangement joins TRBV15 to TRBJ2-1, with D possibly matching TRBD1 (5 bases). Trimming took off 2 bases at V and 8 bases at J, with 19 bases between the two ends. CDR1 LNHNV and CDR2 YYDKDF come from the germline V gene (reference sequence). CDR3 length equals 16 residues. The CDR3 coding sequence is TGTGCCACCAGCAGACCACCCTCAAAGGGGCGGTATGAGCAGTTCTTC. This encodes CATSRPPSKGRYEQFF.

The chain links TRBV10-3 to TRBJ2-5, with D maybe TRBD1 (5 bases). The V gene lost 7 bases and the J gene lost 2 bases, with 11 bases spanning the gap. The CDR3 spans 13 residues. Germline CDR1 reads ENHRY; CDR2 reads SYGVKD. CDR3 nucleotides: TGTGCCATCAAGTACAGGCCTCAAGAGACCCAGTACTTC. Amino acid sequence: CAIKYRPQETQYF.

Many counts were recorded for this clonotype. The gene calls are TRBV7-6 and TRBJ2-7; TRBD2 matches 10 bases. The germline V gene encodes CDR1 SGHVS and CDR2 FNYEAQ. Trimming cost V 1 base and J 5 bases; bases outside gene matches: 11. The CDR3 sequence is 17 residues long. CDR3 region: CASSLGLAGALFDEQYF. CDR3 coding DNA: TGTGCCAGCAGCTTAGGACTAGCGGGTGCATTATTCGACGAGCAGTACTTC.

The sample holds a few counts of this clonotype. J is TRBJ2-3 and V is TRBV2; D possibly corresponds to TRBD2 (6 bases). The V gene lost 4 bases and the J gene lost 4 bases, with 12 bases spanning the gap. The CDR3 covers 14 residues. CDR1 is SNHLY and CDR2 is FYNNEI in the germline V gene. The CDR3 region is CASSVLLASDTQYF. The CDR3 DNA is TGTGCCAGCAGTGTTCTACTAGCTTCAGATACGCAGTATTTT.

This clonotype was counted a few times. The chain combines TRBV7-2 with TRBJ2-1, with 8 bases identical to TRBD1. Per germline, CDR1 SGHTA and CDR2 FQGNSA. The V segment lost 3 bases and the J segment 7 bases; nucleotides outside the gene matches: 8. The CDR3 is made up of 15 amino acids. CDR3 amino acids: CASSFRQGYSNEQFF. CDR3 bases: TGTGCCAGCAGCTTTAGACAGGGGTATAGTAATGAGCAGTTCTTC. Full variable domain (remainder filled in from reference TRBV7-2 and TRBJ2-1): GAGVSQSPSNKVTEKGKDVELRCDPISGHTALYWYRQSLGQGLEFLIYFQGNSAPDKSGLPSDRFSAERTGGSVSTLTIQRTQQEDSAVYLCASSFRQGYSNEQFFGPGTRLTVL.